This passage covers 21 T cell receptor beta chains from one sample sequenced in a study of shared clonotypes between healthy human individuals. Sequenced by immunoSEQ multiplex PCR; TCRdb stores in-frame clones only, minus some. The sample holds about 1.1 million clones, more than 75% seen once. Sequencing input: memory CD4+ T cells from PBMCs. The subset here: CD45RA-negative fraction. The origin of the receptors is a man aged 18 to 29 in good health. Some clones in this sample may be carry-over from other donors' samples.

The J gene is TRBJ1-1, the V gene TRBV18, with D possibly matching TRBD1 (5 bases). CDR1 and CDR2 (germline): KGHSH, LQKENI. With 5 bases removed from V and 3 bases from J, the gap between germline ends came to 13 bases. This CDR3 region has 14 residues. CDR3 loop: CASSEAWGDTEAFF. CDR3 coding DNA: TGTGCCAGCTCAGAAGCTTGGGGGGACACTGAAGCTTTCTTT. The full variable domain, completed using reference TRBV18 and TRBJ1-1, is NAGVMQNPRHLVRRRGQEARLRCSPMKGHSHVYWYRQLPEEGLKFMVYLQKENIIDESGMPKERFSAEFPKEGPSILRIQQVVRGDSAAYFCASSEAWGDTEAFFGQGTRLTVV.

This sequence joins TRBV7-9 and TRBJ1-3; D may be TRBD1 (5 bases). The V end was cut by 5 bases, the J end by 0 bases, with 14 bases between. This CDR3 has 16 residues. In germline, CDR1 is SEHNR, CDR2 FQNEAQ (reference sequence). In DNA, the CDR3 is TGTGCCAGCAGCGGCCCCCGAGGGGACTCTGGAAACACCATATATTTT. Amino acids: CASSGPRGDSGNTIYF. Full variable domain (remainder filled in from reference TRBV7-9 and TRBJ1-3): DTGVSQNPRHKITKRGQNVTFRCDPISEHNRLYWYRQTLGQGPEFLTYFQNEAQLEKSRLLSDRFSAERPKGSFSTLEIQRTEQGDSAMYLCASSGPRGDSGNTIYFGEGSWLTVV.

This sequence joins TRBV2 and TRBJ1-1; TRBD1 might be the D (6 bases). The CDR3 sequence is 12 residues long. V gave up 4 bases and J gave up 6 bases, with 9 bases separating them. Germline CDR1 SNHLY, CDR2 FYNNEI. CDR3 nucleotides: TGTGCCAGCAGTGGGACAGTCTCTGAAGCTTTCTTT. It specifies CASSGTVSEAFF.

Notes on this clone: The junction shows a germline mismatch at one end, possibly a read error. V and J are TRBV18 and TRBJ1-2; D is undetermined. The CDR3 sequence is 14 residues long. Germline assignment: CDR1 KGHSH and CDR2 LQKENI. CDR3 sequence reads: CASSPPGTNYGYTF. For the CDR3, the DNA is TGTGCCAGCTCCCCACCCGGGACTAACTATGGCTACACCTTC. The full variable domain, with the rest looked up from reference TRBV18 and TRBJ1-2, is NAGVMQNPRHLVRRRGQEARLRCSPMKGHSHVYWYRQLPEEGLKFMVYLQKENIIDESGMPKERFSAEFPKEGPSILRIQQVVRGDSAAYFCASSPPGTNYGYTFGSGTRLTVV.

This clone was seen only a few times. The sample has other DNA sequences that encode this CDR3 too. The J gene is TRBJ1-1, the V gene TRBV29-1; D is undetermined. V was trimmed by 6 bases and J by 5 bases, leaving 13 bases between them. From germline, CDR1 is SQVTM and CDR2 ANQGSEA. The CDR3 loop spans 12 amino acids. The CDR3 sequence is CSVLRGGTEAFF. As DNA, the CDR3 is TGCAGCGTCCTCAGAGGTGGGACTGAAGCTTTCTTT.

J is TRBJ2-7 and V is TRBV27, with TRBD2 matching over 8 bases. This CDR3 has 15 amino acids. The J segment lost 0 bases and the V segment lost 5 bases, leaving 6 bases of the junction unmatched. Germline loops: CDR1 MNHEY, CDR2 SMNVEV (reference sequence). The CDR3 spells CASSRPGLGSYEQYF. The CDR3 coding sequence is TGTGCCAGCAGTCGGCCGGGACTAGGCTCCTACGAGCAGTACTTC.

The rearrangement uses TRBV28 and TRBJ2-1; TRBD2 matches at 8 bases. The CDR3 consists of 16 residues. The germline CDR1 and CDR2 sequences are MDHEN and SYDVKM. The trim removed 2 bases at V and 12 bases at J, leaving 15 bases unmatched. CDR3 DNA sequence: TGTGCCAGCAGTTTAGGGGCTAGCGGGCGAATACAAGGGCAGTTCTTC. Amino acid sequence: CASSLGASGRIQGQFF.

The gene calls are TRBV29-1 and TRBJ2-1, with a possible D match to TRBD2 (6 bases). This CDR3 comprises 10 residues. V was pared by 4 bases and J by 12 bases, with 10 bases between. CDR1 is SQVTM, CDR2 ANQGSEA, per germline. Written as DNA, the CDR3 is TGCAGCGTTGGCCAGGGAGGGCAGTTCTTC. Translation gives CSVGQGGQFF.

The rearrangement joins TRBV25-1 to TRBJ1-3, with unresolved D. Germline lookup yields CDR1 MGHDK and CDR2 SYGVNS. Trimming removed 6 bases from V and 2 bases from J, with 8 bases in between. CDR3 length: 13 residues. The CDR3 nucleotides read TGTGCCAGCAGGGATCCGGCTGGAAACACCATATATTTT. Translating it yields CASRDPAGNTIYF. The full variable domain, with the rest looked up from reference TRBV25-1 and TRBJ1-3, is EADIYQTPRYLVIGTGKKITLECSQTMGHDKMYWYQQDPGMELHLIHYSYGVNSTEKGDLSSESTVSRIRTEHFPLTLESARPSHTSQYLCASRDPAGNTIYFGEGSWLTVV.

The J gene is TRBJ2-7, the V gene TRBV7-3; TRBD2 is a possible D gene (6 bases). Trimming took 1 base from V and 3 from J, leaving 13 bases between them. CDR3 size: 15 residues. Germline V gene lookup returns CDR1 SGHTA and CDR2 FQGTGA. As DNA, the CDR3 is TGTGCCAGCAGCTTAATCCCGGGAGTACACTACGAGCAGTACTTC. This encodes CASSLIPGVHYEQYF.

CDR3 loop: CASSLAESLSYEQYF. The CDR3 region has the DNA TGTGCCAGCAGCTTAGCAGAGTCTTTATCCTACGAGCAGTACTTC. The gene calls are TRBV7-8 and TRBJ2-7; D call uncertain. This CDR3 has 15 residues. Per germline, CDR1 SGHVS and CDR2 FQNEAQ. Trimming shortened V by 0 bases and J by 1 base, and 10 bases separated the two germline ends. Variable domain in full (rest from reference TRBV7-8 and TRBJ2-7): GAGVSQSPRYKVAKRGQDVALRCDPISGHVSLFWYQQALGQGPEFLTYFQNEAQLDKSGLPSDRFFAERPEGSVSTLKIQRTQQEDSAVYLCASSLAESLSYEQYFGPGTRLTVT.

The gene calls are TRBV5-4 and TRBJ1-1; D may be TRBD1 (6 bases). The V and J ends lost 2 bases and 4 bases respectively, with 18 bases between them. In germline, CDR1 is SGHNT, CDR2 YYREEE (reference sequence). The CDR3 covers 16 residues. CDR3: CASSFSTGARGTEAFF. The CDR3 DNA sequence: TGTGCCAGCAGCTTTAGTACGGGGGCGCGGGGCACTGAAGCTTTCTTT.

The chain links TRBV6-1 to TRBJ1-2, with D perhaps matching TRBD1 (5 bases). Germline values: CDR1 MNHNS, CDR2 SASEGT. The length of the CDR3 is 14 residues. The germline V and J ends were trimmed by 5 bases and 4 bases, with 14 bases remaining between them. The CDR3 region has the DNA TGTGCCAGCAGTACAGGCAACGTCGGCTATGGCTACACCTTC. Encoded protein: CASSTGNVGYGYTF.

This clone was counted once. V gene TRBV7-3 combines with J gene TRBJ2-7; a weak D match, TRBD1 (6 bases). Germline V gene lookup returns CDR1 SGHTA and CDR2 FQGTGA. The CDR3 covers 15 residues. Between the trimmed V and J ends, which lost 0 bases and 3 bases, there was a span of 12 bases. The CDR3 sequence is CASSLTGDNRYEQYF. The CDR3 nucleotides are TGTGCCAGCAGCTTAACAGGGGACAACCGCTACGAGCAGTACTTC.

The chain has TRBV28 and TRBJ2-3, with D possibly being TRBD2 (5 bases). Germline V gene sequence: CDR1 MDHEN, CDR2 SYDVKM. Trimming shortened V by 4 bases and J by 5 bases, and 10 bases separated the two germline ends. The CDR3 has 13 amino acids. The CDR3 region is CASSSSRGDTQYF. The CDR3 DNA is TGTGCCAGCAGTTCCTCACGGGGAGATACGCAGTATTTT.

The J gene is TRBJ2-3, the V gene TRBV14, with TRBD2 as a possible D gene (6 bases). CDR3 length: 15 residues. Per the germline V gene, CDR1 is SGHDN and CDR2 is FVKESK. V was shortened by 1 base and J by 4 bases, with 12 bases between the two germline ends. This CDR3 is CASSQVGSRADTQYF. The CDR3 DNA follows: TGTGCCAGCAGCCAAGTCGGGAGTCGGGCAGATACGCAGTATTTT.

The genes are TRBV28 and TRBJ1-1; 7 positions match TRBD1. There are 15 residues in the CDR3. V dropped 5 bases and J dropped 0; count of bases not matched to a gene: 6. Germline loops: CDR1 MDHEN, CDR2 SYDVKM. CDR3 loop: CASSGDSRMNTEAFF. CDR3 in DNA: TGTGCCAGCAGTGGGGACAGCCGTATGAACACTGAAGCTTTCTTT.

The chain combines TRBV28 with TRBJ2-7; possibly TRBD1 or TRBD2 for D (5 bases each). The V gene lost 6 bases and the J gene lost 1 base, with 16 bases spanning the gap. Germline V CDR1 and CDR2: MDHEN, SYDVKM. The CDR3 loop spans 15 amino acids. The CDR3 DNA is TGTGCCAGCAGCTCCCAGGGAGCATTATCCTACGAGCAGTACTTC. It translates to CASSSQGALSYEQYF. Complete variable domain (other parts from reference TRBV28 and TRBJ2-7): DVKVTQSSRYLVKRTGEKVFLECVQDMDHENMFWYRQDPGLGLRLIYFSYDVKMKEKGDIPEGYSVSREKKERFSLILESASTNQTSMYLCASSSQGALSYEQYFGPGTRLTVT.

The V and J genes are TRBV18 and TRBJ2-1, with D hard to call. Looked up from germline, CDR1 is KGHSH and CDR2 is LQKENI. CDR3 size: 15 residues. V lost 4 bases and J lost 0, with 10 bases in between. CDR3 nucleotides: TGTGCCAGCTCACGGGAAAGCCTCTCCTACAATGAGCAGTTCTTC. This gives the protein CASSRESLSYNEQFF.

The chain is built from TRBV14 and TRBJ2-7; TRBD1 agrees at 8 bases. There are 15 residues in the CDR3. Unmatched junction bases numbered 11, after V lost 4 bases and J lost 6 bases. The V gene's germline CDR1 is SGHDN and CDR2 FVKESK. The CDR3 DNA follows: TGTGCCAGCAGCCTCACCGAGACAGGGGATCCCGAGCAGTACTTC. Residues: CASSLTETGDPEQYF.

This clone has a handful of counts. The genes are TRBV4-3 and TRBJ2-6; no clear D gene. V lost 0 bases, J lost 2 bases, and 11 bases lay in between. The CDR3 runs to 17 residues. Germline lookup yields CDR1 LGHNA and CDR2 YSLEER. CDR3 protein: CASSQDLEVAGANVLTF. CDR3 in DNA: TGCGCCAGCAGCCAAGATCTCGAGGTGGCTGGGGCCAACGTCCTGACTTTC.